This T cell receptor (beta chain) came from a study of cytomegalovirus exposure and HLA in healthy donors (dated by TCRdb to about 2017). Study-level background: An earlier analysis of about 560 of the donors reported 276 Gb of sequence data and 95 million to 140 million unique TCR beta sequences obtained from about 179 million T cells. An early release covering just under 650 HLA-typed donors comprised about 290 gigabases of sequencing data and tens of millions of unique TCR sequences. Of the roughly 390 genotyped donors, 75% to 85% were placed in the genetic ancestry cluster associated with self-reported Caucasian donors. The aim of the study was to test whether cataloging public T cell receptors could identify signatures of past pathogen exposure. The study used immunosequencing to profile the T cell repertoires of around 600 subjects and linked those repertoires to cytomegalovirus serostatus. In addition to the first cohort of roughly 670 subjects, a separate validation cohort of 120 different subjects was used. To predict cytomegalovirus infection status, the study combined high-throughput TCR immunosequencing, statistical association of individual TCRs with disease status, and machine learning. A later analysis re-analyzed previously published TCR beta repertoires from 666 donors and added high-resolution HLA genotyping to study TCR occurrence patterns. The later analysis used no new phenotypic data to find candidate immune exposures, relying instead on TCR beta sequences and their occurrence across donors. An earlier analysis of approximately 500 of the donors applied high-throughput TCR beta sequencing to assess whether each TCR beta V gene segment acted as functional or pseudogenic. Donor age, sex, ethnicity and CMV serostatus were compiled together with the repertoire data. In a later genetic analysis, genome-wide SNP genotypes for about three fifths of the 666 donors were used, and that subset was treated as a discovery cohort. All discovery cohort repertoires had been generated on a single sequencing platform. HLA typing included class I and class II loci at four-digit resolution. The number of typed donors differed by locus: about 629-630 for A, B, C, DRB1 and DQB1; 500 to 550 for DQA1; around 610 for DPA1; and approximately 450 for DPB1. Because of strong linkage in the cohort, roughly five DR-DQ haplotypes were treated as single units for association and clustering. Among over 350 genotyped donors of the cohort, an average of roughly 240,000 unique TCR beta nucleotide sequences were sequenced per donor, about a sixth of them non-productive.

The cohort consisted of some 670 healthy bone marrow donors. At the time of sampling, all cohort members were nominally healthy, though unrecorded immune exposures were likely present. The donor tested CMV seronegative, placing the donor among the 352 seronegative members of the cohort. A peripheral blood sample was collected from each donor, and TCR beta sequencing was performed on peripheral blood mononuclear cells. The Qiagen DNeasy Blood Extraction Kit was used to extract genomic DNA from the blood cell samples. General conclusions and limits of the study: A further reported finding was that TCR beta sequences accurately predicted the HLA-A and HLA-B alleles for most subjects in the first cohort. The classifier was reported to diagnose cytomegalovirus status with high specificity and sensitivity in both the original cohort and the validation cohort. In an earlier analysis of 500 to 650 of the donors, most TCR beta V segments appeared in productive rearrangements about 87% or about 30% of the time, broadly matching IMGT annotations. Linkage disequilibrium might explain the correlated functional status among segregating V segments, but an unknown experimental factor could not be excluded. In a later analysis, several top co-occurrence clusters were reported to appear linked to parvovirus B19, influenza, CMV and Epstein-Barr virus. Only TCR beta chains were sequenced in this cohort, and the absence of alpha or paired-chain data limited detectable features. It was suggested by the authors that the approach could potentially be generalized to other disease states and immunological phenotypes. Assigning TCR associations to individual alleles was difficult when HLA alleles, especially DR and DQ, strongly co-occurred. The study listed 150 to 200 TCR beta chains as associated with cytomegalovirus. For the cohort, immune exposure information was limited to CMV serostatus. Because HLA typing was unavailable for some donors at each locus, only the typed subset was used in association tests. Most TCR sequences were observed very rarely across donors, whereas some public TCRs were present in many individuals. The earlier analysis of approximately 560 of the donors excluded roughly 17 rarely observed V segments, including chromosome 9 orphons, because counts were too low. A cluster of highly shared sequence variants was judged likely to represent a technical artifact of the sequencing pipeline. Specific HLA alleles were associated with 15,000 to 20,000 TCR beta sequences at a false discovery rate of 0.05 in a later analysis. According to a later genetic analysis, donors in an Asian-associated ancestry cluster had fewer N-insertions in productive TCRs than the approximately 700-donor mean. In a later genetic analysis, a missense DCLRE1C variant was associated with V-gene and J-gene trimming of TCR beta chains, and the association was replicated in an independent cohort. A later analysis found that TCR association rates varied across HLA loci, with DRB1 alleles showing the most associated TCRs and HLA-C alleles the fewest. A few of the identified cytomegalovirus-associated TCR beta chains were confirmed in vitro to be specific for cytomegalovirus antigens. A later analysis found that HLA-associated TCR beta chains were more clonally expanded and had lower generation probabilities than equally common non-associated chains. Presence/absence analyses assumed roughly uniform sequencing depth across donors, an assumption that may not hold. Most CMV-associated TCR beta chains appeared to be HLA-restricted in a later analysis, and the HLA associations seemed to be driven largely by CMV exposure.

A note on this clone: Its binding antigen is unknown. It has no much larger one-base neighbor in the sample; base qualities were not kept.

Library preparation was by the immunoSEQ multiplex PCR assay. For the multiplex PCR, a mixture combining 60 forward primers for TCR Vbeta segments and 13 reverse primers for TCR Jbeta segments was used. The CDR3 region of rearranged TCR beta genes was amplified from genomic DNA by a multiplex PCR assay. Amplified TCR beta libraries were sequenced as 87-base-pair reads on the Illumina HiSeq System. In the original analysis: A later analysis counted approximately 84 million unique TCR beta chains across the 690 or so repertoires, and approximately 11 million of these chains were shared by at least two donors. To remove PCR and sequencing errors, raw reads were error-corrected and collapsed into unique sequences using a nearest-neighbor algorithm that merged closely related sequences. V, D and J gene segments were assigned by aligning CDR3 sequences to IMGT reference sequences. For a sequence to be retained, at least a six-nucleotide match to both a V gene segment and a J gene segment was required. A rearrangement counted as productive if the CDR3 had no stop codons and remained in frame with V and J, and every other rearrangement counted as non-productive. Following IMGT convention, CDR3 was defined as the stretch from the second conserved V-encoded cysteine to the conserved J-encoded phenylalanine. The earlier analysis of a few hundred of the donors excluded sequences that lacked an unambiguous match to a single V gene segment. In an earlier analysis of approximately 610 of the donors, V segments were called functional above 56.7% productive rearrangements and were called segregating when the between-donor standard deviation exceeded 5%. A statistical classification framework was built to diagnose cytomegalovirus status from the catalog of TCR beta chain sequences. In a later analysis, V and J genes were assigned by comparing TCR nucleotide sequences against IMGT/GENE-DB human TR gene sequences. Using the TCRdist pipeline, a later analysis assigned CDR3 sequences along with most-parsimonious VDJ recombination scenarios. In a later analysis, each TCR beta chain was defined by its CDR3 amino acid sequence together with its V-gene family, and reads without a unique V-gene family were excluded. In a later analysis, around 600 highly shared, low-generation-probability nucleotide sequences were removed to address suspected cross-contamination and a sequencing artifact. In a later analysis, a clonal expansion index was calculated for each public chain from normalized within-repertoire ranks of inferred template counts. In a later analysis, generation probabilities were computed with a VDJ recombination model fitted to out-of-frame rearrangements, and the resulting probabilities were checked against IGoR. A later analysis scored TCR-TCR, TCR-HLA and TCR-CMV co-occurrence with hypergeometric tests, applying a repertoire-size bias correction to TCR pairs. A later analysis estimated false discovery rates by permuting HLA or CMV assignments 20 times. A later analysis grouped co-occurring TCRs with DBSCAN, adding TCRdist sequence similarity when clustering within HLA-allele-positive subsets. For co-occurrence clustering, repertoires with fewer than 30,000 or more than 120,000 public chains were excluded, along with four to six repertoires with anomalous nucleotide sharing. The immuneACCESS repertoire file appears here via TCRdb, limited to in-frame rearrangements. These files lack a portion of the clones; in checked studies, under half of the deficit traces to unresolved V genes, and the cause of the others is not known. That table supplies the V and J calls and clone size; D and trimming were determined from the DNA. Recorded for this sample are approximately 160,000 clones; about four fifths of them occurred a single time. Together, the top ten hold roughly 0.69% of the sample.

Sequenced: PBMCs. This receptor was identified in a woman under 30 in good health and CMV-seronegative.

The CDR3 reads CASSTEKDSSNYGYTF. The DNA reads TGTGCCAGTAGTACCGAGAAAGACTCTTCTAACTATGGCTACACCTTC. The chain couples TRBV19 to TRBJ1-2, with the D segment identity uncertain. CDR1 LNHDA and CDR2 SQIVND were looked up in the germline V gene (reference sequence). CDR3 length: 16 amino acids, cysteine to phenylalanine. Left in the record is the CDR3 DNA by itself, 48 bases read in frame from the first base. The trim is 4 bases for V and 0 bases for J, with a gap of 15 bases between the germline ends.